The clone carrying this T cell receptor beta chain appeared a few times. The CDR3 spans 15 residues. J was trimmed by 8 bases and V by 4 bases; bases with no gene match: 10. CDR1 is MNHEY, CDR2 SVGAGI, per germline. These data are taken from a study of blood T cell repertoires in COVID-19. Study summary: Material from acute and convalescent COVID-19 was sourced from the United States, Italy and Spain. Nucleic acid was either cDNA or gDNA, and it came from T cells, B-cell-depleted T cells, or PBMCs.

Some clones are missing from TCRdb's copy, which holds only in-frame ones; the method was immunoSEQ multiplex PCR. The sample consists of 80,000 to 95,000 clones, about three quarters of them appearing once. Material: peripheral blood. The chain uses TRBV6-5 and TRBJ2-1; 8 bases fit TRBD2. This receptor was identified in a woman of 80 years or more with active or convalescent COVID-19. CDR3 in DNA: TGTGCCAGCAGTTCCCCCGGGGGGGCTGGGTATGAGCAGTTCTTC. Amino acids: CASSSPGGAGYEQFF.